What follows describes a single TCR beta chain. The sample belongs to a study of blood T cell repertoires in COVID-19. The overall study: Samples taken during acute and convalescent COVID-19 were collected in the United States, Italy and Spain. PBMCs, B-cell-depleted T cells, or T cells were the source of the cDNA or gDNA that made up the material.

CDR1 and CDR2 from the germline V gene are MNHNS and SASEGT. J gave up 4 bases and V 2 bases, and 6 bases lay outside the gene matches. This CDR3 region has 15 residues. In the study's own analysis: Estimation of nucleated cell counts was performed using reference gene primer amplification. Measured with immunoSEQ multiplex PCR; TCRdb has only the in-frame clones, and not every one. V and J calls and clone size come straight from that table; D and trimming were deduced from the DNA. The data hold around 100,000 clones, with roughly 88% observed a single time. The receptor's source is a woman in her 70s with acute or convalescent COVID-19. The sample was peripheral blood. The chain has TRBV6-1 and TRBJ1-2; 8 bases fit TRBD1. CDR3 residues: CASSERSDRGYGYTF. CDR3 coding DNA: TGTGCCAGCAGTGAAAGAAGTGACAGGGGCTATGGCTACACCTTC.